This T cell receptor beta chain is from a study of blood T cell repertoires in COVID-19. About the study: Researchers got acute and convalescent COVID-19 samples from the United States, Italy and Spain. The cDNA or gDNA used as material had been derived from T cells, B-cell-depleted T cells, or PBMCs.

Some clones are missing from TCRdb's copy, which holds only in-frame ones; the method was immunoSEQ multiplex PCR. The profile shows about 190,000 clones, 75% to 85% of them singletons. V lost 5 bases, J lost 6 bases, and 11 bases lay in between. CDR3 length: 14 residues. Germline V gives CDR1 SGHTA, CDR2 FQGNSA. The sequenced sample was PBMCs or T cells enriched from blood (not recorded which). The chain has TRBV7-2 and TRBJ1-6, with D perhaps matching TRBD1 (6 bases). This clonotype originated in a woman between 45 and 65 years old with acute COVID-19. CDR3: CASSVGQSNSPLHF. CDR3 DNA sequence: TGTGCCAGCAGCGTCGGACAGAGTAATTCACCCCTCCACTTT.